Detailed here is one T cell receptor beta chain. Per the study methods: Between roughly 20,000 and 690,600 TCRs appeared in each sample, and the median stood at 95,638. TCRdb used MiXCR to reprocess the RACE reads, holding one entry per CDR3 protein. The V and J calls shown here were made by TCRdb, not taken from the authors' results. The sample lists about 120,000 distinct CDR3 sequences, roughly 15% seen once, with 0.8% to 1% in the top ten. This specimen belongs to a study of human T cells and chemical hapten exposure. This CDR3 comprises 14 residues. CDR1 is LGHNA, CDR2 YSLEER, per germline. Trimming stripped 1 base from V and 5 bases from J, with 9 bases between. The time point here: patch test 1, 2 weeks after DPC sensitization. Treatment given: therapeutic diphenylcyclopropenone sensitization with weekly scalp DPC. Ahead of each patch test application, blood was drawn. Participating donors were patients with alopecia, aged 18 to 70 years, considered appropriate candidates for DPC.

The sample in question was whole blood, obtained in connection with sensitization to the hapten diphenylcyclopropenone (DPC). The sequence came from a man aged 18-30 years with alopecia areata. Some clones in this sample may be carry-over from other donors' samples. The V and J genes are TRBV4-3 and TRBJ1-5, with a tentative D call TRBD1 (5 bases). This CDR3 is CASSQGAGDQPQHF. CDR3 bases: TGCGCCAGCAGCCAAGGGGCGGGGGATCAGCCCCAGCATTTT.